One sample yielded the 17 T cell receptor beta chains listed below, sequenced in a study of cytomegalovirus exposure and HLA in healthy donors. Data came from immunoSEQ multiplex PCR; TCRdb stores just in-frame clones and leaves some out. The table has around 140,000 clones, about 94% seen once. Specimen: PBMCs. The receptors shown here come from a man between 18 and 35 years old in good health and CMV-seropositive.

The chain couples TRBV2 to TRBJ2-1; 7 positions match TRBD2. V lost 6 bases and J lost 1; bases outside the gene matches: 0. The length of the CDR3 is 13 residues. Germline V gene lookup returns CDR1 SNHLY and CDR2 FYNNEI. As DNA, the CDR3 is TGTGCCAGCAGGCGGGAGTCCTACAATGAGCAGTTCTTC. The encoded protein is CASRRESYNEQFF.

This rearrangement joins TRBV7-9 to TRBJ2-7; possible D gene TRBD1, 6 bases. Deletions cut 4 bases from V and 2 bases from J, with 18 bases between. The CDR3 runs 16 residues. Germline CDR1 reads SEHNR; CDR2 reads FQNEAQ (reference sequence). The CDR3 loop reads CASSSEQGTDTYEQYF. Written as DNA, the CDR3 is TGTGCCAGCAGCTCTGAACAGGGTACGGATACCTACGAGCAGTACTTC. The variable domain in full, completed from reference TRBV7-9 and TRBJ2-7, reads DTGVSQNPRHKITKRGQNVTFRCDPISEHNRLYWYRQTLGQGPEFLTYFQNEAQLEKSRLLSDRFSAERPKGSFSTLEIQRTEQGDSAMYLCASSSEQGTDTYEQYFGPGTRLTVT.

The chain is built from TRBV5-5 and TRBJ2-7, with 9 bases matching TRBD1. Looked up from germline, CDR1 is SGHKS and CDR2 is YYEKEE (reference sequence). This CDR3 is 15 amino acids long. V shed 5 bases, J shed 1 base, and the junction held 7 bases outside the gene matches. The CDR3 bases are TGTGCCAGCAGGTTCGCCGGGACAGGGTCCTACGAGCAGTACTTC. It codes for CASRFAGTGSYEQYF.

The chain is built from TRBV2 and TRBJ2-7; TRBD2 matches at 7 bases. CDR3 length equals 13 residues. Germline CDR1 and CDR2: SNHLY and FYNNEI. After removal of 9 bases from V and 1 base from J, the junction contained 6 bases not matched to a gene. The CDR3 sequence: CASSSGLSYEQYF. The CDR3 nucleotides read TGTGCCAGTTCTAGCGGACTTTCCTACGAGCAGTACTTC.

V is TRBV7-9 and J is TRBJ1-2; 9 positions agree with TRBD1. This CDR3 has 16 residues. Trimming removed 3 bases from V and 2 bases from J; junction bases left unmatched: 7. The germline CDR1 and CDR2 sequences are SEHNR and FQNEAQ (reference sequence). The CDR3 DNA reads as TGTGCCAGCAGCTTGTACCGGGACAGGGAAAACTATGGCTACACCTTC. This gives the protein CASSLYRDRENYGYTF.

J is TRBJ1-1 and V is TRBV30; the D gene is possibly TRBD1 (5 bases). The germline V gene encodes CDR1 GTSNPN and CDR2 SVGIG (reference sequence). The CDR3 consists of 14 residues. V was shortened by 1 base and J by 5 bases, with 14 bases between the two germline ends. This CDR3 reads CAWSGSGVLTEAFF. Here the CDR3 DNA reads TGTGCCTGGAGTGGGTCGGGGGTTTTAACTGAAGCTTTCTTT.

The chain joins TRBV18 to TRBJ1-2; no definite D call. The CDR3 runs 15 residues. Trimming took 5 bases from V and 2 from J, leaving 15 bases between them. Germline V gives CDR1 KGHSH, CDR2 LQKENI. The CDR3 nucleotides are TGTGCCAGCTCAACCGAGAAAATACCGAACTATGGCTACACCTTC. Translating gives CASSTEKIPNYGYTF.

The chain joins TRBV7-6 to TRBJ2-5, with 8 bases fitting TRBD1. Germline trimming cut 1 base from V and 2 bases from J; bases unmatched to any gene: 0. The CDR3 has 14 residues. Germline-derived CDR1 and CDR2 are SGHVS and FNYEAQ. The CDR3 DNA reads as TGTGCCAGCAGCTTAGGACAGGGGCAAGAGACCCAGTACTTC. It is translated as CASSLGQGQETQYF.

The rearrangement uses TRBV14 and TRBJ1-2; D perhaps matches TRBD1 (5 bases). This CDR3 region has 13 residues. Trimming left V 4 bases short and J 6 bases short, with 12 bases between. Germline CDR1 SGHDN, CDR2 FVKESK. The CDR3: CASSLWGVDGYTF. CDR3 in DNA: TGTGCCAGCAGCCTGTGGGGGGTAGATGGCTACACCTTC. The full variable domain, with the rest looked up from reference TRBV14 and TRBJ1-2, is EAGVTQFPSHSVIEKGQTVTLRCDPISGHDNLYWYRRVMGKEIKFLLHFVKESKQDESGMPNNRFLAERTGGTYSTLKVQPAELEDSGVYFCASSLWGVDGYTFGSGTRLTVV.

The CDR3 DNA reads TGTGCCAGCAGCCCCTCGGGGGGCATAGATACGCAGTATTTT. Its translation is CASSPSGGIDTQYF. V usage is TRBV5-6 and J usage is TRBJ2-3; tentative D call: TRBD2 (7 bases). The germline V gene has CDR1 SGHDT and CDR2 YYEEEE. The ends were cut back, 4 bases at V and 5 bases at J, with 14 bases in the middle. The CDR3 loop spans 14 amino acids.

The chain uses TRBV6-6 and TRBJ1-1, with D maybe TRBD1 (5 bases). Germline V gives CDR1 MNHNY, CDR2 SVGAGI (reference sequence). The CDR3 is made up of 12 amino acids. V was clipped by 5 bases and J by 7 bases, with 11 bases between them. Here the CDR3 reads CASSPTVDEAFF. The CDR3 DNA reads TGTGCCAGCAGTCCGACAGTTGATGAAGCTTTCTTT.

The V and J genes are TRBV7-9 and TRBJ2-1; no clear D. The CDR3 has 17 residues. From germline, CDR1 is SEHNR and CDR2 FQNEAQ (reference sequence). V lost 2 bases to trimming and J lost 4 bases, with 18 bases between them. Written as DNA, the CDR3 is TGTGCCAGCAGCTTACGGGTGCCGTTTTCCTCGTACAATGAGCAGTTCTTC. Translated: CASSLRVPFSSYNEQFF.

This chain joins TRBV7-9 and TRBJ1-1, with no clear D. From germline, CDR1 is SEHNR and CDR2 FQNEAQ (reference sequence). The CDR3 has 16 amino acids. The V and J ends lost 0 bases and 2 bases respectively, with 13 bases between them. The CDR3 DNA reads TGTGCCAGCAGCTTAGCGAAGGAGCTTCTTAACACTGAAGCTTTCTTT. It translates to CASSLAKELLNTEAFF.

The chain combines TRBV5-4 with TRBJ2-7; 10 bases match TRBD1. Germline V gene sequence: CDR1 SGHNT, CDR2 YYREEE (reference sequence). The junction had 11 bases not matched to a gene; V was cut back by 5 bases and J by 6 bases. The CDR3 length is 15 residues. CDR3 sequence reads: CASSFTGQGRFEQYF. The CDR3 DNA reads TGTGCCAGCAGTTTTACGGGACAGGGGCGGTTCGAGCAGTACTTC.

V and J are TRBV5-4 and TRBJ2-1, with 8 bases lining up with TRBD2. V gave up 1 base and J gave up 0 bases; unmatched junction bases: 6. Germline loops: CDR1 SGHNT, CDR2 YYREEE (reference sequence). This CDR3 is 17 amino acids long. CDR3 protein: CASSLSKRGSSYNEQFF. The DNA of the CDR3 is TGTGCCAGCAGCTTGAGCAAGCGGGGGAGCTCCTACAATGAGCAGTTCTTC.

J is TRBJ2-1 and V is TRBV28; 7 positions match TRBD2. This CDR3 spans 15 amino acids. From germline, CDR1 is MDHEN and CDR2 SYDVKM. Germline trimming cut 4 bases from V and 0 bases from J; bases unmatched to any gene: 3. CDR3 DNA: TGTGCCAGCAGTTATCGCGGGAGCTCCTACAATGAGCAGTTCTTC. Translated: CASSYRGSSYNEQFF.

The chain links TRBV18 to TRBJ2-1, with 7 positions matching TRBD1. The CDR3 has 15 residues. From germline, CDR1 is KGHSH and CDR2 LQKENI. J lost 6 bases, V lost 6 bases, and 11 bases had no gene match. For the CDR3, the DNA is TGTGCCAGCTCCCAAACAGGGGCGCGGTCCAATGAGCAGTTCTTC. It yields the protein CASSQTGARSNEQFF.